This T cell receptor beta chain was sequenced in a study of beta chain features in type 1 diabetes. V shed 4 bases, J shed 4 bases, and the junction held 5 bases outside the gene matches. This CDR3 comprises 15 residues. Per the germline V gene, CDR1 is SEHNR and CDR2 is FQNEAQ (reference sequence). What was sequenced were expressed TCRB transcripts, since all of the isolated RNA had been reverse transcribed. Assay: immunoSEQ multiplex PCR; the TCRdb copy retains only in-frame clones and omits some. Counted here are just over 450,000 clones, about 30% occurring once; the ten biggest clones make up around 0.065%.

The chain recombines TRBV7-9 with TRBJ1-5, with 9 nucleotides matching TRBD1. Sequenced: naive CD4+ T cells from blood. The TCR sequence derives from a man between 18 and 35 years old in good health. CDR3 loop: CASSSDRGQNQPQHF. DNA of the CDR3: TGTGCCAGCAGCTCGGACAGGGGCCAAAATCAGCCCCAGCATTTT.